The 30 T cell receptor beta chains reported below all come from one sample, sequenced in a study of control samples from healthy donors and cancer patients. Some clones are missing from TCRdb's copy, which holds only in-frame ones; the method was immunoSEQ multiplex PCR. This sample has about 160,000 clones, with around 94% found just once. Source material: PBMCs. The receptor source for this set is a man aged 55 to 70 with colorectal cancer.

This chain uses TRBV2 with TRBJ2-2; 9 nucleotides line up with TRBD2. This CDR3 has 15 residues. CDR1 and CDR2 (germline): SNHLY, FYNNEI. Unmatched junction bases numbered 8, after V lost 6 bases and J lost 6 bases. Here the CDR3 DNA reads TGTGCCAGCAGCAGCGGGGGGCGGTCCCCCGGGGAGCTGTTTTTT. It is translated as CASSSGGRSPGELFF.

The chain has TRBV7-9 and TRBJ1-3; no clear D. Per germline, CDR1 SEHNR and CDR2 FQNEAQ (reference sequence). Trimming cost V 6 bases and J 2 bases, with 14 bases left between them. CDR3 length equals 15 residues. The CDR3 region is CASSLLDVPGNTIYF. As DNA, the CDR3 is TGTGCCAGCAGTCTATTGGACGTTCCTGGAAACACCATATATTTT.

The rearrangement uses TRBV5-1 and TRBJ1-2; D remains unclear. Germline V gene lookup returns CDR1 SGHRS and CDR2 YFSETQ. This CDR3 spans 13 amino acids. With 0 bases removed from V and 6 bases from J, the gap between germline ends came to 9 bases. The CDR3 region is CASSLAQVDGYTF. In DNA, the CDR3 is TGCGCCAGCAGCTTGGCTCAGGTTGATGGCTACACCTTC.

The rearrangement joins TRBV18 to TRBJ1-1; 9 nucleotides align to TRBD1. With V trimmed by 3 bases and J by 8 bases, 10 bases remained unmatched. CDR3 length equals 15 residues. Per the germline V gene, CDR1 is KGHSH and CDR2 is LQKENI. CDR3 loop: CASSPSPGQGSEAFF. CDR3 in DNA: TGTGCCAGCTCACCCTCGCCGGGACAGGGTTCCGAAGCTTTCTTT.

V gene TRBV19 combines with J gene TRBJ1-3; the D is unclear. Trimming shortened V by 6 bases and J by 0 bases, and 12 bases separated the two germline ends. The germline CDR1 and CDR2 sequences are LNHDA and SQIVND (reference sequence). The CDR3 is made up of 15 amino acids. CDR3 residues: CASRTFSASGNTIYF. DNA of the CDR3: TGTGCCAGTAGAACCTTTTCAGCCTCTGGAAACACCATATATTTT.

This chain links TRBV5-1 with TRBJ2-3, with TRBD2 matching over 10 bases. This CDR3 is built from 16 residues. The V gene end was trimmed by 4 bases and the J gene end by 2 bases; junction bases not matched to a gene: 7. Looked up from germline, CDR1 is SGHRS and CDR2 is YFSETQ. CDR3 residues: CASSAGLADFTDTQYF. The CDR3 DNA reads TGCGCCAGCAGCGCTGGACTAGCGGATTTCACAGATACGCAGTATTTT. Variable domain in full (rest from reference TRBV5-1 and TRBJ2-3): KAGVTQTPRYLIKTRGQQVTLSCSPISGHRSVSWYQQTPGQGLQFLFEYFSETQRNKGNFPGRFSGRQFSNSRSEMNVSTLELGDSALYLCASSAGLADFTDTQYFGPGTRLTVL.

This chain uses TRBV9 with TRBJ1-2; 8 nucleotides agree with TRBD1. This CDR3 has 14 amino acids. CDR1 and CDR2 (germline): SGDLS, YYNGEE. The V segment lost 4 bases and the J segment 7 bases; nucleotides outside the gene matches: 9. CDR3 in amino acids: CASSPGQGTAGYTF. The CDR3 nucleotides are TGTGCCAGCAGCCCTGGACAGGGAACCGCTGGCTACACCTTC.

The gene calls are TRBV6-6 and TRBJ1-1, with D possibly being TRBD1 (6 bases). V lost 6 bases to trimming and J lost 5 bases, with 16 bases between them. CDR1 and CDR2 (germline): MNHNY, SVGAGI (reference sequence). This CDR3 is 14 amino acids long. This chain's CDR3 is CASSPQGPRTEAFF. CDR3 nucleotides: TGTGCCAGCAGCCCCCAGGGGCCGAGGACTGAAGCTTTCTTT.

CDR3 sequence reads: CASSLSQGSDEQYF. CDR3 nucleotides: TGTGCCAGCAGTTTAAGTCAGGGTAGCGACGAGCAGTACTTC. The J gene is TRBJ2-7, the V gene TRBV28; D may match TRBD1 or TRBD2 (5 bases each). Germline V gives CDR1 MDHEN, CDR2 SYDVKM. V dropped 2 bases and J dropped 5 bases, with 13 bases sitting between them. This CDR3 has 14 residues. Full variable domain (outside the CDR3, taken from reference TRBV28 and TRBJ2-7): DVKVTQSSRYLVKRTGEKVFLECVQDMDHENMFWYRQDPGLGLRLIYFSYDVKMKEKGDIPEGYSVSREKKERFSLILESASTNQTSMYLCASSLSQGSDEQYFGPGTRLTVT.

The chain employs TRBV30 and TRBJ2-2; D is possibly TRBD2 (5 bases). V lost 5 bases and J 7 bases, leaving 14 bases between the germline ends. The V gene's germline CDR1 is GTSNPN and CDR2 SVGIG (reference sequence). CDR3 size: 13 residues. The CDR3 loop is CAWEPPAGGELFF. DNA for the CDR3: TGTGCCTGGGAGCCCCCGGCGGGCGGGGAGCTGTTTTTT.

DNA for the CDR3: TGCGCCAGCAGCCCGGGACCCAGTAATTCACCCCTCCACTTT. Amino acid sequence: CASSPGPSNSPLHF. The V gene is TRBV5-1, the J gene TRBJ1-6, with a weak D call TRBD1 (5 bases). Germline V lookup: CDR1 SGHRS, CDR2 YFSETQ. The CDR3 spans 14 residues. The germline V and J ends were trimmed by 4 bases and 6 bases, with 11 bases remaining between them.

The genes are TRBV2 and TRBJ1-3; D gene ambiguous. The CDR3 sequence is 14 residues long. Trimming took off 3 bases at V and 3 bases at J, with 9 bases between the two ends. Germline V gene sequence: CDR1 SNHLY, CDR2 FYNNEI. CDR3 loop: CASSEIGYGNTIYF. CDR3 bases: TGTGCCAGCAGTGAGATTGGCTATGGAAACACCATATATTTT.

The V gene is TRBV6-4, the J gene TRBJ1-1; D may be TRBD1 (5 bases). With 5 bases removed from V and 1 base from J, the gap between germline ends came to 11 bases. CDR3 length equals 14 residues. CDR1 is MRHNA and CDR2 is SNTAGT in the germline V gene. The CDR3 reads CASSLTDSNTEAFF. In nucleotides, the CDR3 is TGTGCCAGCAGTTTGACAGATTCGAACACTGAAGCTTTCTTT.

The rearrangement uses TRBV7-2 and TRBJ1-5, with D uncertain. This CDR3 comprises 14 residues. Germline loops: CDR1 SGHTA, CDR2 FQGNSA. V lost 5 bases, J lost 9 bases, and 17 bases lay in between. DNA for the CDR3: TGTGCCAGCAGCGCAGGAACGGCCCCACGGCCCCAGCATTTT. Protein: CASSAGTAPRPQHF.

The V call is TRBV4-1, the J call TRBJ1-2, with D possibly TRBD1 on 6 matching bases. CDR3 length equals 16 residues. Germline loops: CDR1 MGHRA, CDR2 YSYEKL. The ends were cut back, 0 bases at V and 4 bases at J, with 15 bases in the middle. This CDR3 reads CASSQDAGQNLYGYTF. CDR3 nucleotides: TGCGCCAGCAGCCAAGATGCAGGACAGAACCTCTATGGCTACACCTTC.

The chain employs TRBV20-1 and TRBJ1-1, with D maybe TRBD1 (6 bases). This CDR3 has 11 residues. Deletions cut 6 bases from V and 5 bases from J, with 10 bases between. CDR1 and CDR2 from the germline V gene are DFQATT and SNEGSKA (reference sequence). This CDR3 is CSATGSTEAFF. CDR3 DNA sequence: TGCAGTGCCACAGGGTCGACTGAAGCTTTCTTT.

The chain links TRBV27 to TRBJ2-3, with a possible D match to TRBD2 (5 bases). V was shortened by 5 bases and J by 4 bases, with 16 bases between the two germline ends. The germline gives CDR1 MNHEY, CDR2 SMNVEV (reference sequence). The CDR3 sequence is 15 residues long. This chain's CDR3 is CASSPLDGVADTQYF. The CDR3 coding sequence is TGTGCCAGCAGTCCGCTAGACGGGGTGGCAGATACGCAGTATTTT.

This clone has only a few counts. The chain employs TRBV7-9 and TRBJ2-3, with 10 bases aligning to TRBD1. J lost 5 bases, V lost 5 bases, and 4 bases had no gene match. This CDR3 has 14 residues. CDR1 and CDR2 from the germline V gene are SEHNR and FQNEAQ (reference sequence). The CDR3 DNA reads TGTGCCAGCAGCATGGGACAGGGGCAAGATACGCAGTATTTT. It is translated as CASSMGQGQDTQYF.

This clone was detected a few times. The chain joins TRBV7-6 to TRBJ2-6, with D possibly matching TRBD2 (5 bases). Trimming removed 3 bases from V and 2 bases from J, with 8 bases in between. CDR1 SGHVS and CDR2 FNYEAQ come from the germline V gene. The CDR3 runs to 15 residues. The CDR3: CASSLRAAGANVLTF. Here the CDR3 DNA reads TGTGCCAGCAGCTTGAGGGCCGCTGGGGCCAACGTCCTGACTTTC.

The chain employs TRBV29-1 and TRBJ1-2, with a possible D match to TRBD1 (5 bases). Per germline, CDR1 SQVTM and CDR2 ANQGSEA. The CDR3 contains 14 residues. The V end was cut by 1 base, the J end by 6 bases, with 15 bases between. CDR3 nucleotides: TGCAGCGTTGAAGCTACTTCTCAGGGCCATGGCTACACCTTC. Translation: CSVEATSQGHGYTF.

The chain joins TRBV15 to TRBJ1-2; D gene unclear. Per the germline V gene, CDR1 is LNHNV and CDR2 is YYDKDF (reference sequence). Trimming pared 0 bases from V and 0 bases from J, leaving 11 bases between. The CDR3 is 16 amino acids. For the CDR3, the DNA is TGTGCCACCAGCAGAGAGGGAGGCCCCACTAACTATGGCTACACCTTC. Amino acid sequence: CATSREGGPTNYGYTF. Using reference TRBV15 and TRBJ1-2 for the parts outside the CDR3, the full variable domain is DAMVIQNPRYQVTQFGKPVTLSCSQTLNHNVMYWYQQKSSQAPKLLFHYYDKDFNNEADTPDNFQSRRPNTSFCFLDIRSPGLGDTAMYLCATSREGGPTNYGYTFGSGTRLTVV.

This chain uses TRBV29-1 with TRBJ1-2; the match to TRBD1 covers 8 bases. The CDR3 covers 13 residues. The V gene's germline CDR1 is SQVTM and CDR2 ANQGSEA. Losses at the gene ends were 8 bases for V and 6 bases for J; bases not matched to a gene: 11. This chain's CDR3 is CSSQDRAKDGYTF. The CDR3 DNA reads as TGCAGCTCCCAGGACAGGGCTAAAGATGGCTACACCTTC. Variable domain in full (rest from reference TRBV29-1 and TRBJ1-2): SAVISQKPSRDICQRGTSLTIQCQVDSQVTMMFWYRQQPGQSLTLIATANQGSEATYESGFVIDKFPISRPNLTFSTLTVSNMSPEDSSIYLCSSQDRAKDGYTFGSGTRLTVV.

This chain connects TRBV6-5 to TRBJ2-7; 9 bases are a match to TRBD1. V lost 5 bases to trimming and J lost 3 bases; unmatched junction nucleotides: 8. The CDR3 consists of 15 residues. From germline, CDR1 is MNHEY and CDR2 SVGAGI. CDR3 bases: TGTGCCAGCAGTCCGGACAGGGGCAAAGTCTACGAGCAGTACTTC. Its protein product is CASSPDRGKVYEQYF.

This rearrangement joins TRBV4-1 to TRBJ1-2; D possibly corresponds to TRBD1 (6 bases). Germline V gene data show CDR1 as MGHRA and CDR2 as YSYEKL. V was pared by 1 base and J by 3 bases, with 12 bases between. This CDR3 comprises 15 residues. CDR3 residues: CASSQGGGGDYGYTF. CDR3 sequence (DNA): TGCGCCAGCAGCCAAGGAGGGGGTGGGGACTATGGCTACACCTTC.

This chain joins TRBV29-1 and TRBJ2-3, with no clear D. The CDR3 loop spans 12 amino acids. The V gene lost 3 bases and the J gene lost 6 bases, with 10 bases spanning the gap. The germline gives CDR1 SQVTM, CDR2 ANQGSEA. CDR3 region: CSVDMGPDTQYF. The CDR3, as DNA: TGCAGCGTTGACATGGGCCCCGATACGCAGTATTTT.

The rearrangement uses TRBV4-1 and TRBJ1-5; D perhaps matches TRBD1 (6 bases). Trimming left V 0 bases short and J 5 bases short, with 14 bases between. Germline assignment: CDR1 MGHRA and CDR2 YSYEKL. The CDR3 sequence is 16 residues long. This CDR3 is CASSQDPQGRHQPQHF. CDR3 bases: TGCGCCAGCAGCCAAGACCCGCAGGGGAGGCATCAGCCCCAGCATTTT.

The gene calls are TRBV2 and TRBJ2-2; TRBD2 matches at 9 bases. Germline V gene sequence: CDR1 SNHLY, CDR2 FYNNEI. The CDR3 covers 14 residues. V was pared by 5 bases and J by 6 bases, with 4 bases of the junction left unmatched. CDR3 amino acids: CASSPERGAGELFF. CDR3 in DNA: TGTGCCAGCAGTCCGGAGCGGGGGGCCGGGGAGCTGTTTTTT.

As DNA, the CDR3 is TGTGCCAGCAGCTTAGTTCCGGGGGAGACCCAGTACTTC. Translation gives CASSLVPGETQYF. The rearrangement links TRBV7-2 to TRBJ2-5; perhaps TRBD2 as D (5 bases). V was clipped by 1 base and J by 5 bases, with 8 bases between them. CDR3 size: 13 residues. CDR1 and CDR2 (germline): SGHTA, FQGNSA.

The CDR3 here is CASSRTSGGEETQYF. Here the CDR3 DNA reads TGTGCCAGCTCCCGGACTAGCGGGGGAGAAGAGACCCAGTACTTC. The chain couples TRBV18 to TRBJ2-5; 13 nucleotides align to TRBD2. The CDR3 runs to 15 residues. V trimming: 6 bases; J trimming: 3 bases; junction bases outside the gene matches: 4. CDR1 and CDR2 (germline): KGHSH, LQKENI.

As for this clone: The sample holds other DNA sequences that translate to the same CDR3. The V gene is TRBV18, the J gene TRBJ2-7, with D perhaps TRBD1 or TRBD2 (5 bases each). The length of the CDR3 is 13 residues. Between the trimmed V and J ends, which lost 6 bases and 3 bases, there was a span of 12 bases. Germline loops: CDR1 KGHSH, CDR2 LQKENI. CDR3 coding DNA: TGTGCCAGCTCCCCTGGGGCGGGCTACGAGCAGTACTTC. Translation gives CASSPGAGYEQYF.